This T cell receptor (beta chain) derives from a study of blood T cell repertoires in COVID-19. Study-level background: The origin of the acute and convalescent COVID-19 samples was the United States, Italy and Spain.

Assay: immunoSEQ multiplex PCR; the TCRdb copy retains only in-frame clones and omits some. Of approximately 170,000 clones detected, 70% to 90% appear once; the ten largest clones hold 4.5% to 7.5%. Participants were aged roughly 18 to 90 years from more than 20 US areas. The V and J ends lost 8 bases and 1 base respectively, with 17 bases between them. In germline, CDR1 is SNHLY, CDR2 FYNNEI. The CDR3 is made up of 15 amino acids. The origin of this receptor is a man aged 35 to 55 who had recovered from COVID-19. Material: PBMCs or T cells enriched from blood (not recorded which). V gene TRBV2 combines with J gene TRBJ2-5; D perhaps matches TRBD2 (6 bases). CDR3 sequence reads: CASRRLVTSQETQYF. The CDR3 DNA follows: TGTGCCAGCCGCAGACTAGTAACCTCCCAAGAGACCCAGTACTTC.